These 5 T cell receptor beta chains were sequenced from one sample in a study of high-grade serous ovarian cancer treatment subgroups. Tumor samples were taken before definitive surgery or chemotherapy. TCRdb's copy holds only in-frame clones and misses some; the assay was immunoSEQ multiplex PCR. The sample has fewer than 4,500 clones, approximately 77% seen once. Sequenced: tumor tissue. The receptors come from a human donor with high-grade serous ovarian cancer.

This clone is judged hyperexpanded. J is TRBJ1-2 and V is TRBV4-1, with a weak D call TRBD1 (5 bases). The CDR3 is 15 amino acids. Germline V lookup: CDR1 MGHRA, CDR2 YSYEKL. The V and J ends lost 0 bases and 4 bases respectively, with 12 bases between them. CDR3 in DNA: TGCGCCAGCAGCCAAGATCCAGGGCCACTCTATGGCTACACCTTC. This codes for CASSQDPGPLYGYTF.

The table lists this clone with a few counts. The chain is built from TRBV5-6 and TRBJ1-2; 9 bases fit TRBD1. This CDR3 is built from 15 residues. Per the germline V gene, CDR1 is SGHDT and CDR2 is YYEEEE. J was trimmed by 3 bases and V by 4 bases; bases with no gene match: 7. CDR3 sequence reads: CASSLPGQGYYGYTF. CDR3 in DNA: TGTGCCAGCAGCCTCCCGGGACAGGGTTACTATGGCTACACCTTC. Supplemented by reference TRBV5-6 and TRBJ1-2, the full variable domain reads DAGVTQSPTHLIKTRGQQVTLRCSPKSGHDTVSWYQQALGQGPQFIFQYYEEEERQRGNFPDRFSGHQFPNYSSELNVNALLLGDSALYLCASSLPGQGYYGYTFGSGTRLTVV.

The V gene is TRBV28, the J gene TRBJ1-3; the D gene is possibly TRBD1 (6 bases). Germline loops: CDR1 MDHEN, CDR2 SYDVKM. With 6 bases removed from V and 1 base from J, the gap between germline ends came to 16 bases. This CDR3 region has 16 residues. Here the CDR3 DNA reads TGTGCCAGCAGAGAAACAGGGATTGGGTCTGGAAACACCATATATTTT. Residues: CASRETGIGSGNTIYF.

The V gene is TRBV6-5, the J gene TRBJ2-5, with D hard to call. CDR3 length equals 14 residues. CDR1 and CDR2 from the germline V gene are MNHEY and SVGAGI. Trimming shortened V by 0 bases and J by 0 bases, and 5 bases separated the two germline ends. CDR3 in amino acids: CASSYSENQETQYF. The CDR3 DNA is TGTGCCAGCAGTTACTCTGAGAACCAAGAGACCCAGTACTTC.

CDR3 protein: CASSREHPLAGVGEQFF. In DNA form, the CDR3 reads TGTGCCAGCTCACGAGAACACCCCTTAGCGGGAGTGGGTGAGCAGTTCTTC. The chain carries TRBV18 and TRBJ2-1, with 9 bases that match TRBD2. The V gene's germline CDR1 is KGHSH and CDR2 LQKENI. V lost 4 bases to trimming and J lost 9 bases; unmatched junction nucleotides: 16. This CDR3 has 17 amino acids.